This T cell receptor (beta chain) emerged from a study of T cell responses to AZD1222 COVID-19 vaccine. Turning to the study itself: Second-dose schedules of about 4 or about 12 weeks were combined.

As to this clone: The antigen remains unidentified.

CDR1 MNHEY and CDR2 SVGAGI come from the germline V gene. This CDR3 has 14 amino acids. Trimming stripped 6 bases from V and 4 bases from J, with 15 bases between. This table comes from immunoSEQ multiplex PCR, and its TCRdb copy is limited to in-frame clones, with some not included. This table holds under 150,000 clones, roughly 93% found once. Findings of the study overall: Only a handful of AZD1222 recipients were seropositive at baseline. A mostly white British donor set with more females was recruited, and clonal diversity was possibly underestimated. Repertoires were obtained solely post-peak T cell response.

This sequence originates from an adult in good health. The sequenced sample was peripheral blood, obtained on day 0 of AZD1222 vaccination. The V gene is TRBV6-5, the J gene TRBJ1-1, with D possibly TRBD1 on 6 matching bases. This CDR3 reads CASRDRFFGTEAFF. The CDR3 region has the DNA TGTGCCAGCAGAGACAGGTTCTTTGGCACTGAAGCTTTCTTT.